The 26 T cell receptor beta chains presented below share a single source sample, sequenced in a study of cytomegalovirus exposure and HLA in healthy donors. PCR employed 60 Vbeta and 13 Jbeta primers. Some clones are missing from TCRdb's copy, which holds only in-frame ones; the method was immunoSEQ multiplex PCR. The sample has under 200,000 clones, about 80% seen once. The specimen sequenced was PBMCs. All receptors come from a woman aged 45-60 years in good health and CMV-seropositive.

The rearrangement uses TRBV10-2 and TRBJ2-3, with D possibly matching TRBD1 (6 bases). The ends were cut back, 4 bases at V and 2 bases at J, with 13 bases in the middle. Germline V gene data show CDR1 as WSHSY and CDR2 as SAAADI. This CDR3 region has 15 residues. Written as DNA, the CDR3 is TGCGCCAGCAGTGGCGGACAGCGAGACACAGATACGCAGTATTTT. Translation: CASSGGQRDTDTQYF.

This chain uses TRBV18 with TRBJ1-1, with a possible D match to TRBD1 (5 bases). The CDR3 loop spans 15 amino acids. The germline gives CDR1 KGHSH, CDR2 LQKENI. Trimming shortened V by 3 bases and J by 1 base, and 12 bases separated the two germline ends. The CDR3 loop is CASSPAQGSNTEAFF. CDR3 in DNA: TGTGCCAGCTCACCCGCGCAGGGTTCGAACACTGAAGCTTTCTTT.

This clone was detected only a few times. The J gene is TRBJ2-7, the V gene TRBV19; maybe TRBD1 (5 bases). Trimming removed 6 bases from V and 6 bases from J, with 18 bases in between. This CDR3 region has 14 residues. The germline gives CDR1 LNHDA, CDR2 SQIVND (reference sequence). The CDR3 is CASSPLRQGGEQYF. The CDR3 DNA sequence: TGTGCCAGTAGCCCCCTTAGGCAGGGCGGCGAGCAGTACTTC. The entire variable domain, with the rest obtained from reference TRBV19 and TRBJ2-7, is as follows: DGGITQSPKYLFRKEGQNVTLSCEQNLNHDAMYWYRQDPGQGLRLIYYSQIVNDFQKGDIAEGYSVSREKKESFPLTVTSAQKNPTAFYLCASSPLRQGGEQYFGPGTRLTVT.

The gene calls are TRBV10-1 and TRBJ1-2, with 10 bases identical to TRBD1. The CDR3 runs to 15 residues. The J segment lost 8 bases and the V segment lost 6 bases, leaving 12 bases of the junction unmatched. The germline V gene encodes CDR1 WNHNN and CDR2 SYGVQD (reference sequence). The CDR3 region is CASRPGTGERLGYTF. In nucleotides, the CDR3 is TGCGCCAGCAGGCCCGGGACAGGGGAACGTTTGGGCTACACCTTC.

The rearrangement uses TRBV14 and TRBJ2-7; 8 bases map to TRBD1. CDR1 and CDR2 from the germline V gene are SGHDN and FVKESK. Trimming at V came to 1 base and at J to 0 bases, leaving 8 bases not matched to a gene. The CDR3 contains 17 residues. The CDR3 region is CASSQVLRGTGSYEQYF. The CDR3 DNA reads as TGTGCCAGCAGCCAAGTGTTGAGGGGGACAGGCTCCTACGAGCAGTACTTC.

Concerning this clone: One junction end disagrees with the germline gene, perhaps due to a read error. The chain uses TRBV5-1 and TRBJ1-1, with D possibly being TRBD1 (5 bases). The germline gives CDR1 SGHRS, CDR2 YFSETQ. The CDR3 spans 15 residues. The CDR3 sequence is CASSLTNPEGTGAFF. DNA of the CDR3: TGCGCCAGCAGCTTGACCAACCCGGAGGGGACTGGAGCTTTCTTT.

The chain combines TRBV6-5 with TRBJ2-5, with 8 bases lining up with TRBD1. Judging by the DNA end, TRBJ2-7 fits better; the J call may be wrong. Germline loops: CDR1 MNHEY, CDR2 SVGAGI. The CDR3 length is 15 residues. Here the CDR3 DNA reads TGTGCCAGCAGTTACCAGGGGGCAGGAGGCTACGAGCAGTACTTC. Translation: CASSYQGAGGYEQYF.

The chain employs TRBV7-2 and TRBJ2-7, with D hard to call. Looked up from germline, CDR1 is SGHTA and CDR2 is FQGNSA. This CDR3 is built from 13 residues. V shed 3 bases and J shed 2 bases, with 8 bases lying between them. CDR3 loop: CASSFSPAYEQYF. The CDR3 region has the DNA TGTGCCAGCAGCTTTTCCCCCGCCTACGAGCAGTACTTC.

The table lists this clone with a few counts. This rearrangement joins TRBV18 to TRBJ1-1; D gene unclear. Germline V gene data show CDR1 as KGHSH and CDR2 as LQKENI. The CDR3 sequence is 15 residues long. Trimming stripped 1 base from V and 0 bases from J, with 9 bases between. CDR3 sequence: CASSPRQVMNTEAFF. The CDR3 bases are TGTGCCAGCTCACCACGGCAGGTTATGAACACTGAAGCTTTCTTT.

The gene calls are TRBV7-9 and TRBJ2-7, with 9 bases that match TRBD1. Germline CDR1 reads SEHNR; CDR2 reads FQNEAQ (reference sequence). The CDR3 runs to 15 residues. With V trimmed by 3 bases and J by 4 bases, 7 bases remained unmatched. CDR3 in DNA: TGTGCCAGCAGCTTGACCGGGACAGGGAATTACGAGCAGTACTTC. Its protein product is CASSLTGTGNYEQYF.

The V call is TRBV28, the J call TRBJ2-6; weak D call: TRBD2 (6 bases). CDR3 size: 17 residues. V lost 3 bases and J 1 base, leaving 13 bases between the germline ends. Per the germline V gene, CDR1 is MDHEN and CDR2 is SYDVKM. CDR3 loop: CASSFNIGGSGANVLTF. In DNA form, the CDR3 reads TGTGCCAGCAGTTTTAACATTGGAGGGTCTGGGGCCAACGTCCTGACTTTC.

The chain recombines TRBV19 with TRBJ1-1; TRBD1 matches 9 bases. J lost 0 bases, V lost 5 bases, and 4 bases had no gene match. Germline CDR1 and CDR2: LNHDA and SQIVND (reference sequence). The CDR3 has 15 amino acids. The CDR3 protein is CASSRGTGMNTEAFF. The CDR3 DNA is TGTGCCAGTAGTCGAGGGACAGGGATGAACACTGAAGCTTTCTTT.

Turning to this clone: The same CDR3 arises from other DNA sequences in this sample as well. V and J are TRBV7-9 and TRBJ1-6; no clear D. The germline gives CDR1 SEHNR, CDR2 FQNEAQ (reference sequence). The V gene lost 8 bases and the J gene lost 5 bases, with 7 bases spanning the gap. This CDR3 has 12 residues. The CDR3 bases are TGTGCCAGCCAGAGGGATAATTCACCCCTCCACTTT. Residues: CASQRDNSPLHF.

The chain combines TRBV6-6 with TRBJ2-1, with D possibly matching TRBD1 (6 bases). The CDR3 is 13 amino acids. The germline gives CDR1 MNHNY, CDR2 SVGAGI (reference sequence). V lost 4 bases to trimming and J lost 2 bases, with 6 bases between them. The CDR3 region has the DNA TGTGCCAGCAGTTGGGACACCTACAATGAGCAGTTCTTC. This sequence encodes CASSWDTYNEQFF.

The V call is TRBV5-1, the J call TRBJ1-1; the match to TRBD1 covers 9 bases. Germline V gives CDR1 SGHRS, CDR2 YFSETQ. The V gene end was trimmed by 4 bases and the J gene end by 0 bases; junction bases not matched to a gene: 7. The CDR3 extends over 16 amino acids. Here the CDR3 reads CASSKGQGLMNTEAFF. The CDR3 DNA is TGCGCCAGCAGCAAGGGACAGGGCTTAATGAACACTGAAGCTTTCTTT.

The chain employs TRBV29-1 and TRBJ2-1; TRBD1 agrees at 10 bases. There are 15 residues in the CDR3. J was trimmed by 12 bases and V by 6 bases; bases with no gene match: 17. Germline V gene sequence: CDR1 SQVTM, CDR2 ANQGSEA. The CDR3 spells CSVQVPGQGSYGQFF. CDR3 DNA: TGCAGCGTCCAAGTCCCGGGACAGGGGTCTTATGGGCAGTTCTTC.

This chain links TRBV11-1 with TRBJ1-5; D remains ambiguous. CDR1 SGHAT and CDR2 FQDESV come from the germline V gene (reference sequence). This CDR3 has 13 residues. V dropped 1 base and J dropped 4 bases, with 5 bases sitting between them. The CDR3 DNA reads TGTGCCAGCAGCTTAGAGAGGAATCAGCCCCAGCATTTT. Translated, it gives CASSLERNQPQHF.

The chain couples TRBV27 to TRBJ2-1; TRBD1 might be the D (6 bases). The CDR3 totals 16 residues. The germline gives CDR1 MNHEY, CDR2 SMNVEV (reference sequence). V gave up 4 bases and J gave up 6 bases, with 19 bases separating them. The CDR3 spells CASSSPLGAPPNEQFF. In nucleotides, the CDR3 is TGTGCCAGCAGTTCCCCCTTGGGGGCCCCTCCCAATGAGCAGTTCTTC.

The V call is TRBV7-2, the J call TRBJ1-4; TRBD1 aligns across 7 bases. V trimming: 5 bases; J trimming: 8 bases; junction bases outside the gene matches: 8. Germline V CDR1 and CDR2: SGHTA, FQGNSA. This CDR3 is 14 amino acids long. The CDR3 coding sequence is TGTGCCAGCAGCCTCAGGGGGGTAGGGGAAAAACTGTTTTTT. Encoded protein: CASSLRGVGEKLFF.

V gene TRBV27 combines with J gene TRBJ1-1; unclear D gene. V dropped 6 bases and J dropped 3 bases, with 14 bases sitting between them. The CDR3 is 14 residues long. Germline CDR1 and CDR2: MNHEY and SMNVEV (reference sequence). CDR3 in DNA: TGTGCCAGCAGGAGTCAGGAACACCACACTGAAGCTTTCTTT. Translation: CASRSQEHHTEAFF.

The chain joins TRBV10-1 to TRBJ2-7, with no clear D. Trimming took off 5 bases at V and 0 bases at J, with 8 bases between the two ends. This CDR3 is 13 amino acids long. CDR1 is WNHNN, CDR2 SYGVQD, per germline (reference sequence). CDR3 nucleotides: TGCGCCAGCAGTCAAGACTTCTCCTACGAGCAGTACTTC. Translating gives CASSQDFSYEQYF.

The sample holds a few counts of this clone. CDR3 DNA: TGTGCCAGCAGCTCAGCACCGGGACAGGGCTACAATGAGCAGTTCTTC. Encoded protein: CASSSAPGQGYNEQFF. The chain combines TRBV7-3 with TRBJ2-1, with 9 positions matching TRBD1. Germline V gene data show CDR1 as SGHTA and CDR2 as FQGTGA. There are 16 residues in the CDR3. V shed 4 bases and J 3 bases; nucleotides not matched to a gene: 7.

The chain recombines TRBV5-1 with TRBJ2-7, with TRBD1 matching 9 bases. Germline trimming cut 4 bases from V and 0 bases from J; bases unmatched to any gene: 5. The germline V gene has CDR1 SGHRS and CDR2 YFSETQ. The CDR3 length is 15 residues. The CDR3 DNA reads TGCGCCAGCAGCGCCCCGGGACAGGGCTCCTACGAGCAGTACTTC. Translating gives CASSAPGQGSYEQYF.

V is TRBV5-6 and J is TRBJ1-1; possibly TRBD1 for D (5 bases). Germline lookup yields CDR1 SGHDT and CDR2 YYEEEE. The V and J ends lost 4 bases and 5 bases respectively, with 15 bases between them. The CDR3 spans 14 residues. This CDR3 reads CASSPQGIETEAFF. Here the CDR3 DNA reads TGTGCCAGCAGCCCCCAGGGCATCGAGACTGAAGCTTTCTTT. The full variable domain, with the rest looked up from reference TRBV5-6 and TRBJ1-1, is DAGVTQSPTHLIKTRGQQVTLRCSPKSGHDTVSWYQQALGQGPQFIFQYYEEEERQRGNFPDRFSGHQFPNYSSELNVNALLLGDSALYLCASSPQGIETEAFFGQGTRLTVV.

The chain links TRBV2 to TRBJ2-5; unclear D gene. The J call may be wrong; the DNA end is better matched by TRBJ2-7. The CDR3 totals 11 residues. In germline, CDR1 is SNHLY, CDR2 FYNNEI. In DNA form, the CDR3 reads TGTGCCAGCAGTGGATCTTACGAGCAGTACTTC. Amino acids: CASSGSYEQYF.

The chain uses TRBV28 and TRBJ1-2; D ambiguous. Germline lookup yields CDR1 MDHEN and CDR2 SYDVKM. Trimming removed 2 bases from V and 5 bases from J, with 9 bases in between. The CDR3 is 13 residues long. CDR3 coding DNA: TGTGCCAGCAGTTTAGTCCAGATATATGGCTACACCTTC. Residues: CASSLVQIYGYTF.